Below are 18 T cell receptor beta chains sequenced from a single sample in a study of blood T cell repertoires in COVID-19. Sequencing was performed with immunoSEQ multiplex PCR; in TCRdb, only in-frame clones are kept and a portion is missing. The sample holds fewer than 350,000 clones; about 93% are singletons and the top ten take roughly 7.3%. Sequenced: peripheral blood. These receptors originate from a woman in her 30s with COVID-19, enrolled during active disease.

V and J are TRBV2 and TRBJ2-3; 9 bases map to TRBD2. From germline, CDR1 is SNHLY and CDR2 FYNNEI. This CDR3 is 14 amino acids long. J gave up 4 bases and V 5 bases, and 4 bases lay outside the gene matches. In DNA form, the CDR3 reads TGTGCCAGCAGTCTTAGCGGGAGATCAGATACGCAGTATTTT. Encoded protein: CASSLSGRSDTQYF. Variable domain in full (rest from reference TRBV2 and TRBJ2-3): EPEVTQTPSHQVTQMGQEVILRCVPISNHLYFYWYRQILGQKVEFLVSFYNNEISEKSEIFDDQFSVERPDGSNFTLKIRSTKLEDSAMYFCASSLSGRSDTQYFGPGTRLTVL.

The chain uses TRBV29-1 and TRBJ2-7; D uncertain. The CDR3 extends over 10 amino acids. CDR1 is SQVTM and CDR2 is ANQGSEA in the germline V gene. The germline V and J ends were trimmed by 4 bases and 7 bases, with 8 bases remaining between them. The CDR3 DNA is TGCAGCGTTGCCCCCCCGGAGCAGTACTTC. It yields the protein CSVAPPEQYF.

This chain joins TRBV28 and TRBJ2-7, with 7 nucleotides matching TRBD2. J lost 2 bases, V lost 10 bases, and 23 bases had no gene match. This CDR3 contains 18 residues. Germline V CDR1 and CDR2: MDHEN, SYDVKM. In DNA, the CDR3 is TGTGCCACCGCGACCGTCTTCCCTAGCGGAGAGGAGACCTACGAGCAGTACTTC. This gives the protein CATATVFPSGEETYEQYF.

The chain combines TRBV27 with TRBJ2-7; 10 positions match TRBD1. The CDR3 sequence is 15 residues long. V lost 3 bases to trimming and J lost 5 bases; unmatched junction nucleotides: 7. Germline CDR1 MNHEY, CDR2 SMNVEV (reference sequence). The CDR3 sequence is CASSFGGQGWDEQYF. Written as DNA, the CDR3 is TGTGCCAGCAGTTTCGGGGGACAGGGGTGGGACGAGCAGTACTTC.

The gene calls are TRBV6-5 and TRBJ1-6, with TRBD1 matching 7 bases. The V gene end was trimmed by 10 bases and the J gene end by 8 bases; junction bases not matched to a gene: 5. From germline, CDR1 is MNHEY and CDR2 SVGAGI. The CDR3 spans 12 residues. In DNA, the CDR3 is TGTGCCACGGGACAGTGGGATTCACCCCTCCACTTT. It codes for CATGQWDSPLHF.

This chain joins TRBV5-1 and TRBJ1-5; no clear D gene. The CDR3 has 15 residues. Per the germline V gene, CDR1 is SGHRS and CDR2 is YFSETQ. V was pared by 0 bases and J by 1 base, with 8 bases between. CDR3 nucleotides: TGCGCCAGCAGCTTGGGGACTTCGAGCAATCAGCCCCAGCATTTT. It translates to CASSLGTSSNQPQHF.

V gene TRBV2 combines with J gene TRBJ1-2; TRBD1 aligns across 8 bases. V lost 0 bases and J lost 8; bases outside the gene matches: 14. In germline, CDR1 is SNHLY, CDR2 FYNNEI. The CDR3 contains 17 residues. The CDR3 region has the DNA TGTGCCAGCAGTGAAGCGCCTCGTCTAGGCAGGGGGCAAGGCTACACCTTC. Its translation: CASSEAPRLGRGQGYTF.

This clone was seen once. The chain couples TRBV14 to TRBJ2-2; 13 bases agree with TRBD2. CDR1 SGHDN and CDR2 FVKESK come from the germline V gene. The V gene end was trimmed by 4 bases and the J gene end by 7 bases; junction bases not matched to a gene: 6. The CDR3 loop spans 16 amino acids. CDR3 amino acids: CASSPWTSGRNGELFF. In DNA, the CDR3 is TGTGCCAGCAGCCCCTGGACTAGCGGGAGAAACGGGGAGCTGTTTTTT.

V is TRBV3-1 (or the pseudogene TRBV3-2) and J is TRBJ2-1, with 8 bases fitting TRBD2. Germline loops: CDR1 LGHDT, CDR2 YNNKEL (reference sequence). Trimming removed 1 base from V and 9 bases from J; junction bases left unmatched: 11. CDR3 length: 16 amino acids. The CDR3: CASSQGGAGAPPEQFF. CDR3 nucleotide sequence: TGTGCCAGCAGCCAAGGCGGAGCGGGAGCCCCACCTGAGCAGTTCTTC.

CDR3 sequence (DNA): TGTGCCATCAGTGCGGGGACTAGCGCAGATACGCAGTATTTT. Protein product: CAISAGTSADTQYF. The chain employs TRBV10-3 and TRBJ2-3, with 10 bases identical to TRBD2. V gave up 4 bases and J gave up 4 bases; unmatched junction bases: 2. Germline V gene lookup returns CDR1 ENHRY and CDR2 SYGVKD. CDR3 length: 14 residues.

The V and J genes are TRBV9 and TRBJ2-3; the D gene is possibly TRBD2 (6 bases). The CDR3 is made up of 16 amino acids. V was trimmed by 0 bases and J by 0 bases, leaving 11 bases between them. Germline loops: CDR1 SGDLS, CDR2 YYNGEE. The CDR3 DNA sequence: TGTGCCAGCAGCGTAGAGGGGCGGGACAGCACAGATACGCAGTATTTT. This codes for CASSVEGRDSTDTQYF.

V and J are TRBV10-3 and TRBJ1-1; D may be TRBD1 (6 bases). CDR3 length: 14 residues. V lost 3 bases to trimming and J lost 8 bases, with 16 bases between them. CDR1 is ENHRY, CDR2 SYGVKD, per germline. CDR3 in DNA: TGTGCCATCAGTGAACGGCAGGGGAGGGCCGAAGCTTTCTTT. The encoded protein is CAISERQGRAEAFF.

V is TRBV6-5 and J is TRBJ2-7; a weak D match, TRBD1 (6 bases). Germline CDR1 is MNHEY and CDR2 is SVGAGI. V gave up 6 bases and J gave up 6 bases, with 12 bases separating them. This CDR3 has 12 residues. The CDR3 protein is CASSRRGGEQYF. The CDR3 region has the DNA TGTGCCAGCAGCCGGAGAGGGGGCGAGCAGTACTTC.

V usage is TRBV6-2 or TRBV6-3 and J usage is TRBJ1-5; D is ambiguous. V shed 2 bases and J shed 11 bases, with 22 bases lying between them. The CDR3 has 16 residues. Germline CDR1 is MNHEY and CDR2 is SVGEGT. This CDR3 is CASSYGSRDSNLAQHF. Here the CDR3 DNA reads TGTGCCAGCAGTTACGGGTCGAGAGATAGCAATCTTGCCCAGCATTTT.

The V gene is TRBV5-5, the J gene TRBJ1-4; D uncertain. This CDR3 is 14 amino acids long. CDR1 and CDR2 (germline): SGHKS, YYEKEE (reference sequence). The V and J ends lost 4 bases and 8 bases respectively, with 15 bases between them. CDR3 protein: CASSPVSGGEKLFF. As DNA, the CDR3 is TGTGCCAGCAGCCCCGTATCGGGCGGGGAAAAACTGTTTTTT.

The genes are TRBV5-4 and TRBJ2-3, with 8 bases matching TRBD2. Unmatched junction bases numbered 7, after V lost 1 base and J lost 3 bases. This CDR3 has 16 amino acids. Germline V CDR1 and CDR2: SGHNT, YYREEE (reference sequence). For the CDR3, the DNA is TGTGCCAGCAGCTTGAAAGCGGGAGTCAGAACAGATACGCAGTATTTT. Translated: CASSLKAGVRTDTQYF.

The chain links TRBV9 to TRBJ2-2, with no clear D. CDR3 size: 16 residues. The germline V gene encodes CDR1 SGDLS and CDR2 YYNGEE. V was pared by 0 bases and J by 6 bases, with 15 bases between. The CDR3 region has the DNA TGTGCCAGCAGCGTAGTGCCCACCTACGCGGCCGGGGAGCTGTTTTTT. This encodes CASSVVPTYAAGELFF.

V is TRBV30 and J is TRBJ1-6, with 7 positions matching TRBD1. The CDR3 covers 14 residues. V lost 1 base to trimming and J lost 6 bases; unmatched junction nucleotides: 3. CDR1 GTSNPN and CDR2 SVGIG come from the germline V gene (reference sequence). CDR3 sequence: CAWSAGQRNSPLHF. The CDR3 DNA sequence: TGTGCCTGGAGTGCGGGACAGCGTAATTCACCCCTCCACTTT.